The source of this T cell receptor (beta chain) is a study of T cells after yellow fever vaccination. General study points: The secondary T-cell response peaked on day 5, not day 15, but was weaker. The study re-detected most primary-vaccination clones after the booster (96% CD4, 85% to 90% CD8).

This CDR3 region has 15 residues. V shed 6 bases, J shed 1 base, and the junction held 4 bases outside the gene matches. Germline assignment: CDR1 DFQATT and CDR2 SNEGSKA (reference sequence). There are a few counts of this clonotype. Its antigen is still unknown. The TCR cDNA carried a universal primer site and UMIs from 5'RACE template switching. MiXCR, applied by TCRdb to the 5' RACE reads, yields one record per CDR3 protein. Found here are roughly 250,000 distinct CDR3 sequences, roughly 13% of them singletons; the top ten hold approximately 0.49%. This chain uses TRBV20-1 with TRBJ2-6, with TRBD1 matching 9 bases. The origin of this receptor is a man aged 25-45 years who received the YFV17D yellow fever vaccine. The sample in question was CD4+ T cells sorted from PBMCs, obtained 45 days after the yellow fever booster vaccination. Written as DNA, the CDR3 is TGCAGTGCCTTAGACAGGGGGTCTGGGGCCAACGTCCTGACTTTC. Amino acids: CSALDRGSGANVLTF.